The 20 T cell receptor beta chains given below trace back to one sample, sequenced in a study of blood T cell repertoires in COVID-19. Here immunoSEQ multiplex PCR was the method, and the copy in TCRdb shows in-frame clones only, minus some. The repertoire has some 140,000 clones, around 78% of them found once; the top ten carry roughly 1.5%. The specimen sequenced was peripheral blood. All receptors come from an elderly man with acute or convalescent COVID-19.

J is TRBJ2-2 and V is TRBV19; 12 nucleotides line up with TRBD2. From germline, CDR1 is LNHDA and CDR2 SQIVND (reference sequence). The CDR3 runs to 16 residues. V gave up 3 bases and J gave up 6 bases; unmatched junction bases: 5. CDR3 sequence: CASSIRTSGAAGELFF. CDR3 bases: TGTGCCAGTAGTATCCGGACTAGCGGGGCCGCCGGGGAGCTGTTTTTT.

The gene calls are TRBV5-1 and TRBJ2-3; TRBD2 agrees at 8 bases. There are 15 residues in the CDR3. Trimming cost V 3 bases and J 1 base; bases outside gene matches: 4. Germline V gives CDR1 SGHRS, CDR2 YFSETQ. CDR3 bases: TGCGCCAGCAGCTCAGGAGCGGGAGGCACAGATACGCAGTATTTT. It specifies CASSSGAGGTDTQYF.

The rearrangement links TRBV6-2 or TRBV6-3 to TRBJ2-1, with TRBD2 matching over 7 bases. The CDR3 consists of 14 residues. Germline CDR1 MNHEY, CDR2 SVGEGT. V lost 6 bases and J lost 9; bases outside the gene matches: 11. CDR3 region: CASSTTSPGGEQFF. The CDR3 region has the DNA TGTGCCAGCAGCACGACTAGCCCCGGGGGTGAGCAGTTCTTC.

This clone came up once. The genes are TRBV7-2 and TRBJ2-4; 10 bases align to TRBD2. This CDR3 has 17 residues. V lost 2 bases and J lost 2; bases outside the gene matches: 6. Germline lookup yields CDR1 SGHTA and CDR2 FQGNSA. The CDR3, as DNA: TGTGCCAGCAGCTTACAAAGCGGGGGGGGTTCCAAAAACATTCAGTACTTC. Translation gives CASSLQSGGGSKNIQYF. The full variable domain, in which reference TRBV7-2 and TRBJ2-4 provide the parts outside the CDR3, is GAGVSQSPSNKVTEKGKDVELRCDPISGHTALYWYRQSLGQGLEFLIYFQGNSAPDKSGLPSDRFSAERTGGSVSTLTIQRTQQEDSAVYLCASSLQSGGGSKNIQYFGAGTRLSVL.

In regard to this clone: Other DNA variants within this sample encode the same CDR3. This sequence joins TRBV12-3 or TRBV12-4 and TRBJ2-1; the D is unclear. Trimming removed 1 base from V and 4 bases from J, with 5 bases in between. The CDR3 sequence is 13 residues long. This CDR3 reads CASSLGGYNEQFF. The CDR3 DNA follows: TGTGCCAGCAGTTTAGGAGGATACAATGAGCAGTTCTTC.

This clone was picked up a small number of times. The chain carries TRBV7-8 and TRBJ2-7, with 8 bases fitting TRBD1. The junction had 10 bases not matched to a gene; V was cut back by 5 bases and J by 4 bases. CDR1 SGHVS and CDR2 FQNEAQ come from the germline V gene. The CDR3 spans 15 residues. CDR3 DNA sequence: TGTGCCAGCAGCCCGGGAAGGACAGGGCTTTACGAGCAGTACGTC. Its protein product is CASSPGRTGLYEQYV.

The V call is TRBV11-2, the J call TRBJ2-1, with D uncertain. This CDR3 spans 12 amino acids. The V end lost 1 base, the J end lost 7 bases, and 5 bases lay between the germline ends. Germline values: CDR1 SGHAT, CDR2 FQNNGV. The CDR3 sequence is CASSLGQNEQFF. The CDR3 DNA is TGTGCCAGCAGCTTAGGGCAAAATGAGCAGTTCTTC.

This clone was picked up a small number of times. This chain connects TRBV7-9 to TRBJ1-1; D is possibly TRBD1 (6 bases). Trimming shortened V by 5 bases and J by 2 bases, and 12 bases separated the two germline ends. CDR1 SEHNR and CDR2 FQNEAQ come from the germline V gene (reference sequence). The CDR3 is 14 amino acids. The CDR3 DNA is TGTGCCAGCAGCAGGGGGGGCTCCAACACTGAAGCTTTCTTT. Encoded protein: CASSRGGSNTEAFF.

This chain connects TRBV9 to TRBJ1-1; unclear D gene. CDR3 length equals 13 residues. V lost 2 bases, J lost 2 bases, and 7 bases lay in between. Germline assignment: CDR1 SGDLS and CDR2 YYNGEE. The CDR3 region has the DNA TGTGCCAGCAGCGTTAGCAGCAACACTGAAGCTTTCTTT. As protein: CASSVSSNTEAFF. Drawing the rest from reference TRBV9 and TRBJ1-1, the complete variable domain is DSGVTQTPKHLITATGQRVTLRCSPRSGDLSVYWYQQSLDQGLQFLIQYYNGEERAKGNILERFSAQQFPDLHSELNLSSLELGDSALYFCASSVSSNTEAFFGQGTRLTVV.

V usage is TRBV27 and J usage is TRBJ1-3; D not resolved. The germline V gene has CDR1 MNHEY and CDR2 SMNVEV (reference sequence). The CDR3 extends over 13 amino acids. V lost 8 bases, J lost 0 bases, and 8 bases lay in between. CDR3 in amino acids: CASQAYSGNTIYF. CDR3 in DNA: TGTGCCAGCCAGGCGTACTCTGGAAACACCATATATTTT.

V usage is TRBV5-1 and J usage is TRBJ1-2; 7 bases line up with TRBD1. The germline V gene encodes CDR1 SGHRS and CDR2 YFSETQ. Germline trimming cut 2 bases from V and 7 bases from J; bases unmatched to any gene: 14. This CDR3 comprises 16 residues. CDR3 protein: CASSLGPGTEAAGYTF. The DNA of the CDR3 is TGCGCCAGCAGCTTAGGACCCGGGACAGAAGCGGCTGGCTACACCTTC.

The CDR3 loop is CAWSVRASGANVLTF. The CDR3 bases are TGTGCCTGGAGTGTAAGAGCCTCTGGGGCCAACGTCCTGACTTTC. This sequence joins TRBV30 and TRBJ2-6; D unresolved. V gave up 0 bases and J gave up 0 bases, with 6 bases separating them. The length of the CDR3 is 15 residues. Per the germline V gene, CDR1 is GTSNPN and CDR2 is SVGIG (reference sequence).

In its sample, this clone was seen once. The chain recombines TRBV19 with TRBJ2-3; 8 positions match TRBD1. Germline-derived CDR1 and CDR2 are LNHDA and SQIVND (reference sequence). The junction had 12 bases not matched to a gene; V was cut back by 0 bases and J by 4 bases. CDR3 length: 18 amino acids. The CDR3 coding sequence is TGTGCCAGTAGTATAGATCGCTTGCCAGGGGGCATTGCAGATACGCAGTATTTT. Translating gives CASSIDRLPGGIADTQYF.

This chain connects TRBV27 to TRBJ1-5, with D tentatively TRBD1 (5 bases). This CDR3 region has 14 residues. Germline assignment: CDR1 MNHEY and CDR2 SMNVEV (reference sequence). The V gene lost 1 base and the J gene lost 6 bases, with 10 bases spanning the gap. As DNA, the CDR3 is TGTGCCAGCAGTTTATTCTCGGGGGGTCAGCCCCAGCATTTT. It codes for CASSLFSGGQPQHF.

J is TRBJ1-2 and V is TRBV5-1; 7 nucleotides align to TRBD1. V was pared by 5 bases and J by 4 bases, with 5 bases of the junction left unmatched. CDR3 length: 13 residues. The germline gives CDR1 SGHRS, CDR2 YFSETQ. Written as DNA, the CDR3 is TGCGCCAGCAGAAAGACAGGGACCTATGGCTACACCTTC. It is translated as CASRKTGTYGYTF. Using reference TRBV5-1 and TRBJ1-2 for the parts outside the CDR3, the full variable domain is KAGVTQTPRYLIKTRGQQVTLSCSPISGHRSVSWYQQTPGQGLQFLFEYFSETQRNKGNFPGRFSGRQFSNSRSEMNVSTLELGDSALYLCASRKTGTYGYTFGSGTRLTVV.

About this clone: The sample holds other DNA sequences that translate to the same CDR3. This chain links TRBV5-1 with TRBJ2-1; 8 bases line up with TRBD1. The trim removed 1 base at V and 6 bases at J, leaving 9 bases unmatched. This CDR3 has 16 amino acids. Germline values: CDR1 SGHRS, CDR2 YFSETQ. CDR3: CASSLNGQGAGNEQFF. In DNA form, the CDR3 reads TGCGCCAGCAGCTTGAATGGGCAGGGGGCAGGCAATGAGCAGTTCTTC. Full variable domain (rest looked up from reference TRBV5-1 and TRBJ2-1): KAGVTQTPRYLIKTRGQQVTLSCSPISGHRSVSWYQQTPGQGLQFLFEYFSETQRNKGNFPGRFSGRQFSNSRSEMNVSTLELGDSALYLCASSLNGQGAGNEQFFGPGTRLTVL.

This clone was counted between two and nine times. CDR3 protein: CASGQGAFHGYTF. The CDR3 coding sequence is TGTGCCAGCGGGCAGGGGGCTTTCCATGGCTACACCTTC. J is TRBJ1-2 and V is TRBV6-5; 8 bases line up with TRBD1. This CDR3 contains 13 residues. The germline V gene encodes CDR1 MNHEY and CDR2 SVGAGI. V lost 8 bases, J lost 6 bases, and 8 bases stayed unmatched.

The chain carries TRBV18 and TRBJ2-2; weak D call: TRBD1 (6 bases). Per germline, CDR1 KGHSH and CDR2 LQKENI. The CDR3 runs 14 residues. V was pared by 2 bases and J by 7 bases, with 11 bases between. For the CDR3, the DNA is TGTGCCAGCTCACCAGGCCAGGGGCACGGGGAGCTGTTTTTT. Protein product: CASSPGQGHGELFF.

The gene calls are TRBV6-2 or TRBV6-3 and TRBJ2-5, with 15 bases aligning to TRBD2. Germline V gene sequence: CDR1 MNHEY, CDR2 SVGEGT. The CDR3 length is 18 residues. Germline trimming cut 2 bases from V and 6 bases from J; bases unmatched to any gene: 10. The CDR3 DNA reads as TGTGCCAGCAGTTACAGGACTAGCGGGGGGGAAACCCTGAAGACCCAGTACTTC. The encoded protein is CASSYRTSGGETLKTQYF.

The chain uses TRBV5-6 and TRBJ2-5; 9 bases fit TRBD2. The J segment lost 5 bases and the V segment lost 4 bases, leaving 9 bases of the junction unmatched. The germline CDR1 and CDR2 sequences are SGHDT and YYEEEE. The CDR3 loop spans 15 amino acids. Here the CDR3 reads CASSRGGASQETQYF. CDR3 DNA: TGTGCCAGCAGCCGCGGGGGGGCCAGTCAGGAGACCCAGTACTTC.